This section outlines one T cell receptor beta chain sequence together with its context. The CDR3 has 16 residues. Per the germline V gene, CDR1 is MDHEN and CDR2 is SYDVKM. Losses at the gene ends were 3 bases for V and 5 bases for J; bases not matched to a gene: 9. The sample originates from a study of blood T cell repertoires in COVID-19. Study at large: The United States, Italy and Spain provided the acute and convalescent COVID-19 samples.

Those who participated ranged in age from roughly 18 to 90 years and resided in some 24 US areas. In the source study's methods: The assay estimated nucleated cells by amplifying reference gene primers. Profiled with immunoSEQ multiplex PCR; TCRdb holds only in-frame clones, not every one. The DNA was the basis for D and trimming; V, J and clone size are from that table. The sample has about 210,000 clones; 81% are singletons. Sample: PBMCs or T cells enriched from blood (not recorded which). The source is a woman between 45 and 65 years old with acute COVID-19. This chain uses TRBV28 with TRBJ1-2, with 10 nucleotides matching TRBD1. CDR3 bases: TGTGCCAGCAGTTTCCAGGGTGGGACAGGGGTTTATGGCTACACCTTC. Its protein product is CASSFQGGTGVYGYTF.